The 30 T cell receptor beta chains in this list originate from one sample, sequenced in a study of cytomegalovirus exposure and HLA in healthy donors. 13 Jbeta primers and 60 Vbeta primers were used for the PCR. TCRdb keeps only in-frame clones here, not all; method: immunoSEQ multiplex PCR. This repertoire shows around 160,000 clones, around 84% found once; its top ten account for 2.5% to 3.5%. Sequenced: PBMCs. The receptors come from a man between 40 and 49 years old in good health and CMV-seropositive.

DNA for the CDR3: TGTGCCAGCAGCCTCGACAGCGGAAACACCATATATTTT. It specifies CASSLDSGNTIYF. The rearrangement uses TRBV5-4 and TRBJ1-3; possibly TRBD1 for D (5 bases). The CDR3 has 13 amino acids. The germline gives CDR1 SGHNT, CDR2 YYREEE (reference sequence). Trimming left V 4 bases short and J 4 bases short, with 9 bases between.

This clone was seen only a few times. This chain connects TRBV19 to TRBJ2-5, with TRBD2 as a possible D gene (6 bases). CDR1 is LNHDA and CDR2 is SQIVND in the germline V gene (reference sequence). V lost 5 bases and J lost 5, with 15 bases in between. The CDR3 extends over 14 amino acids. CDR3 in amino acids: CASSRSSGYETQYF. In nucleotides, the CDR3 is TGTGCCAGTAGTCGGTCAAGCGGGTACGAGACCCAGTACTTC. Drawing the rest from reference TRBV19 and TRBJ2-5, the complete variable domain is DGGITQSPKYLFRKEGQNVTLSCEQNLNHDAMYWYRQDPGQGLRLIYYSQIVNDFQKGDIAEGYSVSREKKESFPLTVTSAQKNPTAFYLCASSRSSGYETQYFGPGTRLLVL.

Worth noting for this clone: One end of the junction fails to match germline, which may point to a read error. In the same sample, other DNA sequences code for this CDR3. This chain connects TRBV7-2 to TRBJ1-1, with TRBD1 as a possible D gene (6 bases). CDR1 and CDR2 from the germline V gene are SGHTA and FQGNSA. The CDR3 runs 14 residues. DNA for the CDR3: TGTGCCAGCAGCTTTCAGGGGAGCGTCACTGAGGCTTTCTTT. The encoded protein is CASSFQGSVTEAFF.

This clone appeared a single time. This chain joins TRBV28 and TRBJ2-2; 8 bases are a match to TRBD1. This CDR3 spans 15 amino acids. V was pared by 6 bases and J by 2 bases, with 5 bases of the junction left unmatched. Germline-derived CDR1 and CDR2 are MDHEN and SYDVKM. CDR3 sequence (DNA): TGTGCCAGCAGCCGGACAGGGATAAACACCGGGGAGCTGTTTTTT. Amino acid sequence: CASSRTGINTGELFF.

The V call is TRBV9, the J call TRBJ2-2, with 7 bases lining up with TRBD1. The V segment lost 7 bases and the J segment 2 bases; nucleotides outside the gene matches: 14. Germline lookup yields CDR1 SGDLS and CDR2 YYNGEE. This CDR3 spans 17 amino acids. Here the CDR3 DNA reads TGTGCCAGCTATGGTGCCCCCGGGACAGTAAACACCGGGGAGCTGTTTTTT. Its protein product is CASYGAPGTVNTGELFF.

This chain uses TRBV7-9 with TRBJ1-2; 7 bases agree with TRBD1. J gave up 1 base and V 5 bases, and 7 bases lay outside the gene matches. Germline CDR1 and CDR2: SEHNR and FQNEAQ (reference sequence). This CDR3 has 15 amino acids. The CDR3 loop reads CASSPRDSFNYGYTF. For the CDR3, the DNA is TGTGCCAGCAGCCCCCGGGACAGCTTTAACTATGGCTACACCTTC.

This clone appeared a few times. The chain is built from TRBV5-1 and TRBJ2-3, with 8 bases lining up with TRBD1. V lost 0 bases to trimming and J lost 1 base; unmatched junction nucleotides: 1. This CDR3 is built from 15 residues. Germline-derived CDR1 and CDR2 are SGHRS and YFSETQ. CDR3 coding DNA: TGCGCCAGCAGCTTGGAGGGACAGGGCACAGATACGCAGTATTTT. It translates to CASSLEGQGTDTQYF.

The chain combines TRBV19 with TRBJ2-5, with TRBD2 matching 12 bases. Losses at the gene ends were 6 bases for V and 0 bases for J; bases not matched to a gene: 5. In germline, CDR1 is LNHDA, CDR2 SQIVND (reference sequence). This CDR3 has 16 residues. The CDR3 DNA reads TGTGCCAGTAGCCGAGGACTAGCGGGGTACCAAGAGACCCAGTACTTC. Translating it yields CASSRGLAGYQETQYF.

V is TRBV2 and J is TRBJ2-7, with D possibly matching TRBD1 (6 bases). Germline CDR1 SNHLY, CDR2 FYNNEI. Trimming stripped 7 bases from V and 3 bases from J, with 16 bases between. There are 14 residues in the CDR3. This CDR3 is CASTPSDSYYEQYF. The CDR3 nucleotides read TGTGCCAGCACTCCCTCGGACAGCTACTACGAGCAGTACTTC.

The chain joins TRBV5-5 to TRBJ1-1, with D perhaps TRBD1 (6 bases). Germline V gene sequence: CDR1 SGHKS, CDR2 YYEKEE (reference sequence). The CDR3 runs 12 residues. With 5 bases removed from V and 5 bases from J, the gap between germline ends came to 10 bases. The CDR3 coding sequence is TGTGCCAGCAGACAGGGAGATACTGAAGCTTTCTTT. It codes for CASRQGDTEAFF.

The chain combines TRBV4-3 with TRBJ2-1; no definite D call. CDR1 is LGHNA and CDR2 is YSLEER in the germline V gene. The V end lost 1 base, the J end lost 4 bases, and 14 bases lay between the germline ends. The CDR3 covers 16 residues. CDR3 sequence (DNA): TGCGCCAGCAGCCAAGCGGCCTACCTGAGGTACAATGAGCAGTTCTTC. It translates to CASSQAAYLRYNEQFF.

CDR3 bases: TGCAGCGTTGTGGCCGGGGGGCTAGAGCAGTACTTC. Translating it yields CSVVAGGLEQYF. The gene calls are TRBV29-1 and TRBJ2-7; perhaps TRBD2 as D (7 bases). The CDR3 consists of 12 residues. The V end was cut by 4 bases, the J end by 7 bases, with 14 bases between. Germline CDR1 and CDR2: SQVTM and ANQGSEA.

As concerns this clone: At one of its ends the junction is not consistent with the germline gene, which may arise from a read error. The chain is built from TRBV7-3 and TRBJ2-1; 8 bases are a match to TRBD1. This CDR3 has 17 amino acids. Germline CDR1 is SGHTA and CDR2 is FQGTGA. The CDR3 here is CSSSSTGERSSYNEQFF. CDR3 in DNA: TGTTCCAGCAGCTCGACAGGGGAGAGGAGCTCCTACAATGAGCAGTTCTTC.

The chain combines TRBV7-9 with TRBJ1-5, with D possibly TRBD1 on 5 matching bases. Germline CDR1 and CDR2: SEHNR and FQNEAQ (reference sequence). The CDR3 contains 14 residues. V shed 1 base and J shed 10 bases, with 14 bases lying between them. The chain's CDR3 is CASSLEAGQGPQHF. In DNA form, the CDR3 reads TGTGCCAGCAGCTTAGAAGCAGGTCAGGGACCCCAGCATTTT.

The CDR3 region has the DNA TGTGCCAGCTCACTCGGCTCGGACAGGGGGCAGGAAAAACTGTTTTTT. Translation: CASSLGSDRGQEKLFF. The chain couples TRBV18 to TRBJ1-4; TRBD1 agrees at 11 bases. Losses at the gene ends were 4 bases for V and 8 bases for J; bases not matched to a gene: 9. The CDR3 runs to 16 residues. Germline V gene lookup returns CDR1 KGHSH and CDR2 LQKENI.

The V call is TRBV6-5, the J call TRBJ1-2, with D unclear. The CDR3 totals 14 residues. Germline V gene lookup returns CDR1 MNHEY and CDR2 SVGAGI. Deletions cut 0 bases from V and 8 bases from J, with 13 bases between. CDR3 loop: CASSYSNQPRGYTF. CDR3 bases: TGTGCCAGCAGTTACTCGAACCAGCCTAGAGGCTACACCTTC.

The V call is TRBV6-5, the J call TRBJ1-2; TRBD1 is a possible D gene (5 bases). CDR3 length: 14 amino acids. V was clipped by 6 bases and J by 4 bases, with 15 bases between them. Germline V gene lookup returns CDR1 MNHEY and CDR2 SVGAGI. The CDR3 spells CASSGSDTSYGYTF. CDR3 sequence (DNA): TGTGCCAGCAGCGGATCGGACACAAGCTATGGCTACACCTTC.

V is TRBV19 and J is TRBJ2-1; D remains ambiguous. Germline CDR1 reads LNHDA; CDR2 reads SQIVND (reference sequence). Trimming stripped 0 bases from V and 4 bases from J, with 7 bases between. The CDR3 has 14 residues. The CDR3 spells CASSIETAYNEQFF. The DNA of the CDR3 is TGTGCCAGTAGTATAGAAACAGCTTACAATGAGCAGTTCTTC.

The genes are TRBV19 and TRBJ2-5; 8 bases align to TRBD1. Looked up from germline, CDR1 is LNHDA and CDR2 is SQIVND (reference sequence). CDR3 size: 16 residues. J lost 3 bases, V lost 6 bases, and 12 bases had no gene match. DNA of the CDR3: TGTGCCAGTAGCAAACCCGGGACAGGAGTCGAAGAGACCCAGTACTTC. This codes for CASSKPGTGVEETQYF.

The table lists this clone with a count of one. This rearrangement joins TRBV5-1 to TRBJ1-4; possibly TRBD1 for D (5 bases). CDR1 and CDR2 (germline): SGHRS, YFSETQ. CDR3 length: 17 residues. V gave up 1 base and J gave up 3 bases, with 16 bases separating them. This chain's CDR3 is CASSLIRQGGPNEKLFF. CDR3 in DNA: TGCGCCAGCAGCTTGATTCGCCAGGGAGGCCCTAATGAAAAACTGTTTTTT.

The chain links TRBV7-7 to TRBJ2-1, with 10 bases matching TRBD1. The ends lost 5 bases at V and 12 bases at J; junction bases unmatched: 7. The CDR3 consists of 13 residues. The germline V gene encodes CDR1 SSHAT and CDR2 FNYEAQ (reference sequence). For the CDR3, the DNA is TGTGCCAGCAGCCCCGGACAGGGGGTGATGCAGTTCTTC. Protein: CASSPGQGVMQFF. Looking up the rest from reference TRBV7-7 and TRBJ2-1 gives the full variable domain: GAGVSQSPRYKVTKRGQDVTLRCDPISSHATLYWYQQALGQGPEFLTYFNYEAQPDKSGLPSDRFSAERPEGSISTLTIQRTEQRDSAMYRCASSPGQGVMQFFGPGTRLTVL.

About this clone: This specimen includes other DNA sequences encoding the same CDR3. V and J are TRBV19 and TRBJ2-7; 9 nucleotides align to TRBD1. The CDR3 sequence is 14 residues long. The ends lost 4 bases at V and 2 bases at J; junction bases unmatched: 3. CDR1 LNHDA and CDR2 SQIVND come from the germline V gene (reference sequence). The CDR3 region is CASSTGQGPYEQYF. Here the CDR3 DNA reads TGTGCCAGTAGTACCGGACAGGGGCCCTACGAGCAGTACTTC.

The rearrangement links TRBV6-5 to TRBJ2-1; D not resolved. This CDR3 is 12 amino acids long. Germline V gene lookup returns CDR1 MNHEY and CDR2 SVGAGI. V was pared by 2 bases and J by 12 bases, with 11 bases between. The DNA of the CDR3 is TGTGCCAGCAGTTACCCGGGTCGTGCGCAGTTCTTC. This sequence encodes CASSYPGRAQFF.

The rearrangement uses TRBV28 and TRBJ1-5; TRBD1 matches at 7 bases. The CDR3 is made up of 13 amino acids. The junction had 6 bases not matched to a gene; V was cut back by 6 bases and J by 7 bases. Germline V gives CDR1 MDHEN, CDR2 SYDVKM. The CDR3 region has the DNA TGTGCCAGCAGCCCGACAGGGTACCAGCCCCAGCATTTT. It codes for CASSPTGYQPQHF.

Written as DNA, the CDR3 is TGTGCCAGCAGCCCCTGGGACAGGGGGCGCGTGAACACTGAAGCTTTCTTT. Its translation: CASSPWDRGRVNTEAFF. The chain uses TRBV7-7 and TRBJ1-1, with 12 bases identical to TRBD1. Germline CDR1 is SSHAT and CDR2 is FNYEAQ (reference sequence). The CDR3 runs to 17 residues. Trimming took 5 bases from V and 0 from J; bases not matched to a gene: 7.

The chain links TRBV11-2 to TRBJ2-7; a weak D match, TRBD2 (5 bases). V was pared by 5 bases and J by 4 bases, with 12 bases between. Germline-derived CDR1 and CDR2 are SGHAT and FQNNGV. The CDR3 sequence is 13 residues long. This CDR3 is CASSLKTGYEQYF. The CDR3 DNA follows: TGTGCCAGCAGCCTAAAAACGGGGTACGAGCAGTACTTC.

The chain links TRBV10-1 to TRBJ2-1; the D gene is possibly TRBD1 (6 bases). The CDR3 runs 13 residues. Germline-derived CDR1 and CDR2 are WNHNN and SYGVQD (reference sequence). V was cut by 2 bases and J by 9 bases, with 11 bases left in between. DNA of the CDR3: TGCGCCAGCAGTGAGAATAGGGGGTTTGAGCAGTTCTTC. This codes for CASSENRGFEQFF.

A note on this clone: Compared with germline, one end of the junction differs, possibly owing to a read error. This sequence joins TRBV7-9 and TRBJ2-1; a weak D match, TRBD2 (6 bases). The length of the CDR3 is 16 residues. Germline V gives CDR1 SEHNR, CDR2 FQNEAQ (reference sequence). The CDR3 loop reads CSSSLGSGSSYNEQFF. The CDR3 DNA follows: TGTTCCAGCAGCTTAGGTAGCGGCTCTTCCTACAATGAGCAGTTCTTC.

The chain joins TRBV19 to TRBJ1-1; 9 bases agree with TRBD1. J gave up 7 bases and V 6 bases, and 15 bases lay outside the gene matches. The germline V gene encodes CDR1 LNHDA and CDR2 SQIVND (reference sequence). The CDR3 totals 16 residues. Here the CDR3 reads CASSGTGSSPFGEAFF. The CDR3 DNA reads as TGTGCCAGTAGCGGGACAGGGAGTTCCCCATTTGGTGAAGCTTTCTTT.

Worth noting for this clone: Other DNA sequences of this sample code for an identical CDR3. The chain joins TRBV5-1 to TRBJ1-5, with D maybe TRBD1 (6 bases). Germline V lookup: CDR1 SGHRS, CDR2 YFSETQ. Trimming cost V 2 bases and J 2 bases, with 11 bases left between them. This CDR3 has 15 amino acids. In DNA form, the CDR3 reads TGCGCCAGCAGCTTAACAGGGTTAGGCAATCAGCCCCAGCATTTT. Translated, it gives CASSLTGLGNQPQHF.